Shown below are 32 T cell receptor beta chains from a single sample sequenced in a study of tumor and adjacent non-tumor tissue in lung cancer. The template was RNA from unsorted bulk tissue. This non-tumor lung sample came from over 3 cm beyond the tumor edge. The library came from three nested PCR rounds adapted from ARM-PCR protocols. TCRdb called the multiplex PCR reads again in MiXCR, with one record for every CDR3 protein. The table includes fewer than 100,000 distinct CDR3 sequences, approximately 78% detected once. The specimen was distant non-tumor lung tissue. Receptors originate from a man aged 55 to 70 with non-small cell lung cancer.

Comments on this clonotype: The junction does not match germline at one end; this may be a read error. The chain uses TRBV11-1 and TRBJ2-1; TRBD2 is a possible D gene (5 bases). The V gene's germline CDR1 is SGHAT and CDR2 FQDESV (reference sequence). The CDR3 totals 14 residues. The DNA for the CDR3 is TGTGACAGCAACCACGCCCTGGAGGTCCTTGAGCAGTTCTTC. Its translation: CDSNHALEVLEQFF.

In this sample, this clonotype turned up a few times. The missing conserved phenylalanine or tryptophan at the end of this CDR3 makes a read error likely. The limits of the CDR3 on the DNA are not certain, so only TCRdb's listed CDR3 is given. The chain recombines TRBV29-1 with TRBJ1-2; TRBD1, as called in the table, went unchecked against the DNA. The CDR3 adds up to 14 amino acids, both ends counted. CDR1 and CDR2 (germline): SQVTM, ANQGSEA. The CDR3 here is CSVDGQGGPHGFTI.

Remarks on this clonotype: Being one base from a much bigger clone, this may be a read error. As DNA, the CDR3 is TGCAGTGCCTCCAAGCGGGCTAGCGAGAGTCTGGTGGCCTACGAGCAGTACTTC. Protein: CSASKRASESLVAYEQYF. This chain uses TRBV20-1 with TRBJ2-7; possible D gene TRBD2, 6 bases. V was cut by 6 bases and J by 2 bases, with 29 bases left in between. Germline V gene sequence: CDR1 DFQATT, CDR2 SNEGSKA (reference sequence). The CDR3 has 18 amino acids.

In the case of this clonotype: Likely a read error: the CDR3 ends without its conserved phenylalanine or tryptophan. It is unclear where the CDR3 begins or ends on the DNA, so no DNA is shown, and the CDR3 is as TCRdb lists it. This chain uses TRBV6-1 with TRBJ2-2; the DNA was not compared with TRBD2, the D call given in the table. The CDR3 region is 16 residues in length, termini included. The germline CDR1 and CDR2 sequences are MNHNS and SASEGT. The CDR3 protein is CANSAGTSANTGELFV.

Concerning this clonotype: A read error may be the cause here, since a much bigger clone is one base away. Here the CDR3 DNA reads TGCGCCAGCGTGGAGGAGACAACCCAGTACTTC. This codes for CASVEETTQYF. V usage is TRBV5-1 and J usage is TRBJ2-5; D perhaps matches TRBD2 (5 bases). This CDR3 is 11 amino acids long. Trimming took 7 bases from V and 8 from J, leaving 12 bases between them. Germline V gives CDR1 SGHRS, CDR2 YFSETQ.

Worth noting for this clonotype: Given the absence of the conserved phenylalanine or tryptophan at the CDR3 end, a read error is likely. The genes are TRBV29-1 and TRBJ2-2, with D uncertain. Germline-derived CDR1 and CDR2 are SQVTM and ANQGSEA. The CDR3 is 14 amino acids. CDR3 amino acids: CSVDRQGNSGELFY. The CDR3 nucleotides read TGCAGCGTTGACAGACAAGGAAACAGCGGGGAGCTGTTTTAT.

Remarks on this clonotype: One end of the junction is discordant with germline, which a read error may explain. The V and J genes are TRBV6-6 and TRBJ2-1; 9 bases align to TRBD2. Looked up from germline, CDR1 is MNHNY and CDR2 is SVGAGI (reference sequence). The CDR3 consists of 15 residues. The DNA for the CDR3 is TGTGCCAGCAGAAGGGGCGGGGGGGCCTACAATGAGCAGTCCTTC. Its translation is CASRRGGGAYNEQSF.

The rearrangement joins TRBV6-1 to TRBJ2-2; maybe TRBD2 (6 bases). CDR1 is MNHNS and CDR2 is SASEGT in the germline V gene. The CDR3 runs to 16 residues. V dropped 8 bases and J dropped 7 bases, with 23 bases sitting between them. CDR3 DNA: TGTGCCAGCCGACGGGATGGGACTCTAATCCGCGGGGAGCTGTTTTTT. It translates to CASRRDGTLIRGELFF.

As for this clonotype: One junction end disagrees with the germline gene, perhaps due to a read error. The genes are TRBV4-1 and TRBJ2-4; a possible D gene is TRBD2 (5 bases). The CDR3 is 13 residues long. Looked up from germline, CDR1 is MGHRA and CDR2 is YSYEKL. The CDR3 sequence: CASSQDSNTSQYF. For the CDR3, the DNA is TGCGCCAGCAGTCAAGATAGTAACACTAGTCAGTACTTC.

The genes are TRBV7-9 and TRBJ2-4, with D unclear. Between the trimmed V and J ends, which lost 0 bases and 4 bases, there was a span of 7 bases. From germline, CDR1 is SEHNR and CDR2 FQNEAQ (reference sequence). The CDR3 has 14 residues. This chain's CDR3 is CASSLAFQKNIQYF. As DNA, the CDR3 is TGTGCCAGCAGCTTAGCGTTCCAGAAAAACATTCAGTACTTC.

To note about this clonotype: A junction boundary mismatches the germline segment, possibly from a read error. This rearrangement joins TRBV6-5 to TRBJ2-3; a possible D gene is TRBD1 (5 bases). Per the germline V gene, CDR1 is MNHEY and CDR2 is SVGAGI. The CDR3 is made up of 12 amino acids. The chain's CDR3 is CAGRAGTDRQYF. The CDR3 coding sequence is TGTGCCGGCAGGGCAGGCACAGATAGGCAGTATTTT.

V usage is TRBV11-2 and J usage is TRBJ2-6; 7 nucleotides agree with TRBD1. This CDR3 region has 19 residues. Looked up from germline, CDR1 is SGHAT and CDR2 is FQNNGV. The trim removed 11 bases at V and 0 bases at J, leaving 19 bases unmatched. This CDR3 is CAVSLAPKDRPSGANVLTF. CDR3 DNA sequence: TGTGCCGTCAGCTTAGCTCCAAAGGACAGGCCCTCTGGGGCCAACGTCCTGACTTTC.

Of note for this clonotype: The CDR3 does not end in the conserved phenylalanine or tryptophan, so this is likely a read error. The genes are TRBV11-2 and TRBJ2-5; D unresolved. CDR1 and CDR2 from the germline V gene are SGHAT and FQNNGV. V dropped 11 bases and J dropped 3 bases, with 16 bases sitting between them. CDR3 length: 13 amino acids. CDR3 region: CACTSTREETQYL. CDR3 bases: TGTGCCTGCACCTCTACAAGGGAAGAGACCCAGTACCTC.

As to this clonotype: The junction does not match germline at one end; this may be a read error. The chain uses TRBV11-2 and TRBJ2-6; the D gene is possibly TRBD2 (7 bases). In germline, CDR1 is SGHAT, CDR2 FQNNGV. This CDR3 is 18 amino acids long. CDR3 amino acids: CASSPTRGGATGANVLSF. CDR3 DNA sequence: TGTGCCAGCAGTCCAACTAGGGGGGGAGCCACTGGTGCCAACGTCCTGAGTTTC.

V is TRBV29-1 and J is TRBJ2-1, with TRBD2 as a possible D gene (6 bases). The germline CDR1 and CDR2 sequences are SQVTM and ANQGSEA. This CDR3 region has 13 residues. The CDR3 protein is CGLDSSEGPLQFF. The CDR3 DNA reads TGCGGCCTGGACTCTTCGGAGGGCCCTTTACAGTTCTTC.

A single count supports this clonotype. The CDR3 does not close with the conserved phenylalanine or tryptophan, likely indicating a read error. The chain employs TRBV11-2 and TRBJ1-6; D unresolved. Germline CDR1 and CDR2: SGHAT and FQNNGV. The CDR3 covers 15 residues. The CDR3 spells CDSSLGGDNNSPLHL. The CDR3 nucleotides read TGTGACAGCAGCTTAGGAGGCGACAATAATTCACCCCTCCACCTT.

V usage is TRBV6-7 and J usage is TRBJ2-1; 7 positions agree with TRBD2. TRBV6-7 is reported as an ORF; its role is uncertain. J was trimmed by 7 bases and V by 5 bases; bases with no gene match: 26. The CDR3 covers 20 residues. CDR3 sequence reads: CASSHNSVLAEGPGRNEQFF. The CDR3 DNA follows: TGTGCCAGCAGTCATAATAGCGTGCTAGCGGAAGGCCCCGGGCGAAATGAGCAGTTCTTC.

The CDR3 is CSAETSGEYEQYF. CDR3 nucleotide sequence: TGCAGTGCCGAGACGTCAGGGGAATACGAGCAGTACTTC. The chain joins TRBV20-1 to TRBJ2-7; a weak D match, TRBD1 (6 bases). Germline V gene data show CDR1 as DFQATT and CDR2 as SNEGSKA (reference sequence). V shed 6 bases and J shed 4 bases, with 16 bases lying between them. This CDR3 is built from 13 residues.

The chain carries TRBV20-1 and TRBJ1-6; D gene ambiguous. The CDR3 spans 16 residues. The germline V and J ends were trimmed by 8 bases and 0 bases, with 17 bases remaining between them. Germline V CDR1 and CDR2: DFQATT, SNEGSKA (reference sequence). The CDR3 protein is CSTRNAISSYNSPLHF. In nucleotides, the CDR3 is TGCAGTACCAGAAACGCTATAAGCTCCTATAATTCACCCCTCCACTTT.

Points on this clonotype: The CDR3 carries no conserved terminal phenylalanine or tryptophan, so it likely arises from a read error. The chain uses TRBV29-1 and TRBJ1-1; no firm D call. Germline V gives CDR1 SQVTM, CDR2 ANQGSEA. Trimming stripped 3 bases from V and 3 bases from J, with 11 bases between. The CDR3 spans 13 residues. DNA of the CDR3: TGCAGCGTTGAGCGATCGCATTACACTGAAGCTTTCACT. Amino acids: CSVERSHYTEAFT.

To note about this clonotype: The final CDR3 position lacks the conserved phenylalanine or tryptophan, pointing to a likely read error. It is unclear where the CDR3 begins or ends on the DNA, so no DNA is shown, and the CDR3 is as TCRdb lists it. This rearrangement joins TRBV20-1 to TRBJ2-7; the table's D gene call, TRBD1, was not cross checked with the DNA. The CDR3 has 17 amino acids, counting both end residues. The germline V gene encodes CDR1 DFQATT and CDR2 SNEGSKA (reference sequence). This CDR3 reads CSARPRSGDRGFPEQYS.

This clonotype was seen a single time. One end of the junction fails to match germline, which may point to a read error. The CDR3 coding sequence is TGTGCCAGCAGTTACTCGTACAGGCCGGGCCCCTATAATGAGCAGTTCTTC. Translated, it gives CASSYSYRPGPYNEQFF. The genes are TRBV6-5 and TRBJ2-1, with TRBD1 as a possible D gene (5 bases). The CDR3 contains 17 residues. Per the germline V gene, CDR1 is MNHEY and CDR2 is SVGAGI.

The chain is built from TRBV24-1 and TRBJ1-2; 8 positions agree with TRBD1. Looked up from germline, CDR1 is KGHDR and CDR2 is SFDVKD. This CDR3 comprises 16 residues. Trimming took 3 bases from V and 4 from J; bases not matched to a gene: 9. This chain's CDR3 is CATSDLDRDNGYGYTF. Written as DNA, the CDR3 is TGTGCCACCAGTGATCTGGACAGGGATAATGGCTATGGCTACACCTTC.

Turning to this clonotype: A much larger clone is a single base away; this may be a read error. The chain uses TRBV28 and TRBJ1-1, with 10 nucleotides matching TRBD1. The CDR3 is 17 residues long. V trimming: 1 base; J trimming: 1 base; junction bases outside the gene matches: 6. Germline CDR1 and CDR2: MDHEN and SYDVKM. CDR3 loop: CASSLLGQGPGNTEAFF. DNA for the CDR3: TGTGCCAGCAGTTTATTGGGACAGGGGCCAGGGAACACTGAAGCTTTCTTT.

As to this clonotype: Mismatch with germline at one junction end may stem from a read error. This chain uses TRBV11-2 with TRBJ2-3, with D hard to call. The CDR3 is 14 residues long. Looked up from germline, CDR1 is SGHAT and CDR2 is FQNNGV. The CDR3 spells CANSPTVRADTQYF. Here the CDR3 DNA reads TGTGCCAACAGCCCTACAGTTAGGGCAGATACGCAGTATTTT.

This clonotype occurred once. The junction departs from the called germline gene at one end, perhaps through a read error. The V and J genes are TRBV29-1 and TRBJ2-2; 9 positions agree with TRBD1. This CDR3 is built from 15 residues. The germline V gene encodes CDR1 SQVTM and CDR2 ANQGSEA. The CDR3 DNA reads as TGCAGCGTTGATGTGACAGGGGGAGACACCGGGGAGATGTTTTTT. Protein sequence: CSVDVTGGDTGEMFF.

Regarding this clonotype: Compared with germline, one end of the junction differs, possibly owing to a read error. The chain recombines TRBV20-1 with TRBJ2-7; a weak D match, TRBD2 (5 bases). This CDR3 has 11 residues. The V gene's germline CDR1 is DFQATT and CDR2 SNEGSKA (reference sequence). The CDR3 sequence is CRARDLTIECF. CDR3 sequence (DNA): TGCAGAGCTAGAGATCTGACTATCGAGTGCTTC.

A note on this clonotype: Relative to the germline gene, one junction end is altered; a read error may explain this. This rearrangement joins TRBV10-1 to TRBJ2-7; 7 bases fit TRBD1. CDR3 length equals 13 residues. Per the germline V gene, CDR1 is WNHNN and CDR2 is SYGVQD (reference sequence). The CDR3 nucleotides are TGTGCCAACAGGGGACACGGGGCATACGAGCAGTATTTC. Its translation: CANRGHGAYEQYF.

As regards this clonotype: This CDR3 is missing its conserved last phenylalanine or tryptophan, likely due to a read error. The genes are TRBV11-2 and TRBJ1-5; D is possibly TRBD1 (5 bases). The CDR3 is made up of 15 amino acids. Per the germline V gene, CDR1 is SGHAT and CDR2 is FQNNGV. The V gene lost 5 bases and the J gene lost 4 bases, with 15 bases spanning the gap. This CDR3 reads CASSTGHDSNQPQHY. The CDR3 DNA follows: TGTGCCAGCAGCACCGGACACGATAGTAATCAGCCCCAGCATTAT.

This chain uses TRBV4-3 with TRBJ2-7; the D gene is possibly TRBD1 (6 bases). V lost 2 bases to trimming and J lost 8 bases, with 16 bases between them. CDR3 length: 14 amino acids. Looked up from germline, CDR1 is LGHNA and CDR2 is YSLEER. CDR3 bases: TGCGCCAGCAGCCAACGGGACAAGGGGGACAAGCAGTACTTC. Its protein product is CASSQRDKGDKQYF.

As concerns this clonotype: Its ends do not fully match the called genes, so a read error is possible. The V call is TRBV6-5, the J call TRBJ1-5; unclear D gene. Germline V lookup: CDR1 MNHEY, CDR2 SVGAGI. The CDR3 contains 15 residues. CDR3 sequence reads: CVSSYSGLGSQPQHF. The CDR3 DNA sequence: TGTGTCAGCAGTTACAGTGGACTGGGTAGTCAGCCCCAGCATTTC.

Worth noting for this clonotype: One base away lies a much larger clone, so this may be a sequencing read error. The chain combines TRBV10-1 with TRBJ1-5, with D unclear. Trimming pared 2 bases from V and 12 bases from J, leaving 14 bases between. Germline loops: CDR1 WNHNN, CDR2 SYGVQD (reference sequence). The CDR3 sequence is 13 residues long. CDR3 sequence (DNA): TGCGCCAGCAGTGAGAGCCCCTTCGGGCTCCAGCATTTT. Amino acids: CASSESPFGLQHF.